These 14 T cell receptor beta chains were all obtained from the same sample, sequenced in a study of long-term antiretroviral therapy in people with HIV (dated by TCRdb to between 2021 and 2024). Sequencing of the TRB variable region was done with the immunoSEQ hsTCRB v3.0 assay at survey level resolution. Imported from immuneACCESS, the table was reduced by TCRdb to in-frame sequences with V and J called. These copies leave out some clones; in studies compared against another copy, an unresolved V gene accounts for under half, and the cause of the remainder is not known. For this sample there are approximately 17,000 clones; approximately 93% appear just once. 13% of the sample is in the top ten clones. Material: unsorted PBMCs, obtained 0.6 years after starting antiretroviral therapy. These receptors were taken from a woman between 40 and 55 years old with HIV.

This clone has only one observation. The chain uses TRBV30 and TRBJ1-2, with 7 bases that match TRBD1. The V gene's germline CDR1 is GTSNPN and CDR2 SVGIG (reference sequence). The CDR3 has 14 residues. V was pared by 1 base and J by 2 bases, with 4 bases of the junction left unmatched. The CDR3 reads CAWSDMTGNYGYTF. As DNA, the CDR3 is TGTGCCTGGAGTGATATGACAGGGAACTATGGCTACACCTTC.

The J gene is TRBJ2-1, the V gene TRBV5-4; the D is unclear. With 2 bases removed from V and 10 bases from J, the gap between germline ends came to 7 bases. Germline V gene sequence: CDR1 SGHNT, CDR2 YYREEE (reference sequence). The CDR3 spans 11 residues. The CDR3 region is CASSFSMEQFF. Written as DNA, the CDR3 is TGTGCCAGCAGCTTCTCTATGGAGCAGTTCTTC.

V usage is TRBV11-2 and J usage is TRBJ2-3, with 8 bases fitting TRBD2. Germline V gene sequence: CDR1 SGHAT, CDR2 FQNNGV. Losses at the gene ends were 4 bases for V and 5 bases for J; bases not matched to a gene: 11. This CDR3 has 16 residues. The CDR3 DNA is TGTGCCAGCAGCTCGCTCGGGGGGGCCGACGGAGATACGCAGTATTTT. Protein: CASSSLGGADGDTQYF.

The sample holds a few counts of this clone. CDR3 in DNA: TGTGCCAGCAGTTTAAGGGGCTACGAGCAGTACTTC. Encoded protein: CASSLRGYEQYF. The chain employs TRBV27 and TRBJ2-7; tentatively, D is TRBD1 (5 bases). The CDR3 runs 12 residues. Between the trimmed V and J ends, which lost 2 bases and 3 bases, there was a span of 5 bases. CDR1 and CDR2 from the germline V gene are MNHEY and SMNVEV (reference sequence).

This chain joins TRBV6-5 and TRBJ1-4; the match to TRBD1 covers 7 bases. V dropped 5 bases and J dropped 13; count of bases not matched to a gene: 10. This CDR3 has 13 residues. Germline V gives CDR1 MNHEY, CDR2 SVGAGI. CDR3: CASSVRTGGSLFF. CDR3 DNA sequence: TGTGCCAGCAGTGTACGGACAGGCGGATCACTGTTTTTT.

V and J are TRBV7-9 and TRBJ1-6, with 10 bases that match TRBD1. This CDR3 comprises 14 residues. Unmatched junction bases numbered 4, after V lost 6 bases and J lost 8 bases. CDR1 and CDR2 (germline): SEHNR, FQNEAQ (reference sequence). The CDR3: CASSRQGADSPLHF. CDR3 nucleotides: TGTGCCAGCAGTAGACAGGGGGCGGATTCACCCCTCCACTTT.

The chain couples TRBV27 to TRBJ2-7; TRBD1 matches 7 bases. The CDR3 consists of 15 residues. Germline loops: CDR1 MNHEY, CDR2 SMNVEV (reference sequence). Losses at the gene ends were 6 bases for V and 3 bases for J; bases not matched to a gene: 11. In nucleotides, the CDR3 is TGTGCCAGCAGCCGCGGAAGGGGGCTGGACTACGAGCAGTACTTC. Amino acids: CASSRGRGLDYEQYF.

CDR3 in DNA: TGCAGCGTTGGGGGTAGCGGGTACCAAGAGACCCAGTACTTC. Encoded protein: CSVGGSGYQETQYF. V usage is TRBV29-1 and J usage is TRBJ2-5, with 7 bases matching TRBD2. V dropped 4 bases and J dropped 0; count of bases not matched to a gene: 5. This CDR3 contains 14 residues. Germline CDR1 SQVTM, CDR2 ANQGSEA.

The V and J genes are TRBV7-3 and TRBJ2-5, with 7 bases fitting TRBD1. CDR1 and CDR2 from the germline V gene are SGHTA and FQGTGA. V shed 3 bases, J shed 5 bases, and the junction held 9 bases outside the gene matches. The CDR3 runs 15 residues. The CDR3 DNA reads TGTGCCAGCAGCTTGATGGCAGGGGGTCGTGAGACCCAGTACTTC. This gives the protein CASSLMAGGRETQYF.

The rearrangement links TRBV7-9 to TRBJ1-1; D uncertain. The CDR3 covers 15 residues. Germline V gene data show CDR1 as SEHNR and CDR2 as FQNEAQ (reference sequence). The germline V and J ends were trimmed by 3 bases and 0 bases, with 11 bases remaining between them. The CDR3 protein is CASSLGGLMNTEAFF. In DNA, the CDR3 is TGTGCCAGCAGCTTGGGAGGTCTCATGAACACTGAAGCTTTCTTT.

This clone is a singleton in its sample. The chain employs TRBV5-1 and TRBJ1-4; perhaps TRBD1 as D (6 bases). Trimming took 0 bases from V and 7 from J, leaving 16 bases between them. The CDR3 totals 16 residues. Per the germline V gene, CDR1 is SGHRS and CDR2 is YFSETQ. CDR3 nucleotide sequence: TGCGCCAGCAGCTTGGAACAGGGTGGGAGGGGTGAAAAACTGTTTTTT. Translation gives CASSLEQGGRGEKLFF.

This chain connects TRBV27 to TRBJ1-2; TRBD1 agrees at 9 bases. V shed 4 bases and J 2 bases; nucleotides not matched to a gene: 11. This CDR3 has 17 residues. The germline CDR1 and CDR2 sequences are MNHEY and SMNVEV (reference sequence). Written as DNA, the CDR3 is TGTGCCAGCAGTTCGAGGGACAGGGTCGTGAAAAACTATGGCTACACCTTC. Translated: CASSSRDRVVKNYGYTF.

The chain combines TRBV30 with TRBJ2-2, with unresolved D. The V end lost 2 bases, the J end lost 3 bases, and 1 base lay between the germline ends. The CDR3 extends over 11 amino acids. Germline V lookup: CDR1 GTSNPN, CDR2 SVGIG (reference sequence). CDR3 sequence: CAWSYTGELFF. DNA for the CDR3: TGTGCCTGGAGTTACACCGGGGAGCTGTTTTTT.

J is TRBJ1-5 and V is TRBV5-6, with no clear D. The germline CDR1 and CDR2 sequences are SGHDT and YYEEEE. This CDR3 is built from 14 residues. Trimming left V 2 bases short and J 6 bases short, with 12 bases between. The CDR3 DNA follows: TGTGCCAGCAGCTTTGGGCCCGCGGGTCAGCCCCAGCATTTT. It codes for CASSFGPAGQPQHF. The variable domain in full, with the rest retrieved from reference TRBV5-6 and TRBJ1-5, is DAGVTQSPTHLIKTRGQQVTLRCSPKSGHDTVSWYQQALGQGPQFIFQYYEEEERQRGNFPDRFSGHQFPNYSSELNVNALLLGDSALYLCASSFGPAGQPQHFGDGTRLSIL.